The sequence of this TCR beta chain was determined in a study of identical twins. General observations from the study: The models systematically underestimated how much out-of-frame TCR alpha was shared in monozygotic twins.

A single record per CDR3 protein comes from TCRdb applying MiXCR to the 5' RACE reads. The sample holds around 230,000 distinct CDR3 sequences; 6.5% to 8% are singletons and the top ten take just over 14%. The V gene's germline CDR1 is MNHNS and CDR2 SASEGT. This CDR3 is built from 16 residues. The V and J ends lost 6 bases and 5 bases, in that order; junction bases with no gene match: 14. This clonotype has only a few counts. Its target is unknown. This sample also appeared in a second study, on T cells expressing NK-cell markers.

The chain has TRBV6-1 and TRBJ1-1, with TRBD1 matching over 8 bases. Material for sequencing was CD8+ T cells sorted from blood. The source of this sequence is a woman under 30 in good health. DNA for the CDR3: TGTGCCAGCAGAGGGATAAGCGGACAGGGTGTTACTGAAGCTTTCTTT. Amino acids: CASRGISGQGVTEAFF.